These T cell receptor beta chains were read from a single sample in a study of T cells in localized non-small cell lung cancer. Data came from immunoSEQ multiplex PCR; TCRdb stores just in-frame clones and leaves some out. The table lists fewer than 40,000 clones, less than 80% of them singletons. Specimen: peripheral blood, collected before any cancer treatment. All receptors come from a male donor at least 60 years old with stage II squamous cell lung carcinoma. CDR3s include the opening cysteine and the closing phenylalanine or tryptophan. A D gene is named only where the DNA matches it firmly. Clone size is shown for a subset of rows, as once, few, many or a class of expanded clone.

clone size | J gene | D gene | V gene | CDR3 protein | CDR3 DNA
. | TRBJ2-7 | . | TRBV7-2 | CASSPRQGTYEQYF | TGTGCCAGCAGCCCCCGGCAGGGAACCTACGAGCAGTACTTC
. | TRBJ1-1 | . | TRBV30 | CAGGRAGTEAFF | TGTGCAGGAGGGAGGGCGGGCACTGAAGCTTTCTTT
. | TRBJ2-1 | . | TRBV6-1 | CASSKDRNRNHEQFF | TGTGCCAGCAGCAAAGACAGAAACCGGAACCATGAGCAGTTCTTC
. | TRBJ1-6 | TRBD1 | TRBV5-4 | CASSPTDRGNSPLHF | TGTGCCAGCAGCCCGACCGACAGGGGGAATTCACCCCTCCACTTT
. | TRBJ1-1 | . | TRBV13 | CASSEQGNTEAFF | TGTGCCAGCAGCGAACAGGGGAACACTGAAGCTTTCTTT
. | TRBJ2-1 | TRBD2 | TRBV5-6 | CASSSQAGVYNEQFF | TGTGCCAGCAGCTCCCAAGCGGGAGTCTACAATGAGCAGTTCTTC
. | TRBJ2-1 | TRBD2 | TRBV7-9 | CASSPPLAGGGSYNEQFF | TGTGCCAGCAGCCCCCCACTAGCGGGAGGAGGGTCCTACAATGAGCAGTTCTTC
. | TRBJ2-7 | . | TRBV6-6 | CASSPFTTGPEQYF | TGTGCCAGCAGTCCTTTTACAACCGGACCGGAGCAGTACTTC
. | TRBJ1-2 | . | TRBV25-1 | CASSVMGSNYGYTF | TGTGCCAGCAGCGTAATGGGCAGCAACTATGGCTACACCTTC
few | TRBJ2-2 | . | TRBV18 | CASSPSAEANTGELFF | TGTGCCAGCTCACCTTCCGCAGAAGCGAACACCGGGGAGCTGTTTTTT
. | TRBJ1-2 | . | TRBV18 | CASARDIYGYTF | TGTGCCAGCGCTCGGGACATCTATGGCTACACCTTC
. | TRBJ2-7 | . | TRBV7-9 | CASSFGAEQYF | TGTGCCAGCAGCTTTGGGGCCGAGCAGTACTTC
once | TRBJ2-1 | . | TRBV10-3 | CAISRPPGNNEQFF | TGTGCCATCAGTAGGCCCCCAGGGAACAATGAGCAGTTCTTC
once | TRBJ2-5 | TRBD1 | TRBV29-1 | CSVPDRGHQETQYF | TGCAGCGTTCCGGACAGGGGGCACCAAGAGACCCAGTACTTC
. | TRBJ2-1 | . | TRBV7-8 | CASSLVLSSYNEQFF | TGTGCCAGCAGCTTAGTTCTGAGCTCCTACAATGAGCAGTTCTTC
. | TRBJ1-1 | TRBD1 | TRBV2 | CASSERATGENTEAFF | TGTGCCAGCAGCGAAAGGGCGACAGGGGAGAACACTGAAGCTTTCTTT
once | TRBJ1-2 | . | TRBV7-8 | CASSLQADNYGYTF | TGTGCCAGCAGCTTACAAGCAGATAACTATGGCTACACCTTC
once | TRBJ2-7 | TRBD1 | TRBV5-4 | CASSSPGQDPLEQYF | TGTGCCAGCAGCAGTCCGGGACAGGATCCTCTCGAGCAGTACTTC
. | TRBJ2-3 | . | TRBV25-1 | CASRRLEADTQYF | TGTGCCAGCAGGAGACTAGAAGCAGATACGCAGTATTTT
. | TRBJ2-1 | . | TRBV9 | CASSVRPDPNRNEQFF | TGTGCCAGCAGCGTAAGACCGGACCCCAACCGCAATGAGCAGTTCTTC
. | TRBJ1-2 | . | TRBV7-2 | CASSLVYRGGDGYTF | TGTGCCAGCAGCTTAGTTTATCGGGGCGGGGATGGCTACACCTTC
. | TRBJ2-7 | TRBD2 | TRBV11-3 | CASSLSGSAYEQYF | TGTGCCAGCAGCTTAAGCGGGAGTGCCTACGAGCAGTACTTC
. | TRBJ2-3 | . | TRBV18 | CASSPAENTDTQYF | TGTGCCAGCTCACCGGCGGAGAACACAGATACGCAGTATTTT
. | TRBJ1-1 | TRBD1 | TRBV19 | CASSSSDRGNTEAFF | TGTGCCAGTAGTAGCTCAGACAGGGGGAACACTGAAGCTTTCTTT
once | TRBJ1-1 | TRBD1 | TRBV2 | CASSERVTGVSIIGGTEAFF | TGTGCCAGCAGTGAAAGGGTGACAGGGGTTTCAATTATAGGAGGCACTGAAGCTTTCTTT
. | TRBJ1-2 | TRBD1 | TRBV20-1 | CSGTGGGGYTF | TGCAGTGGAACAGGGGGTGGGGGCTACACCTTC
. | TRBJ2-1 | . | TRBV20-1 | CSAGIAAEQFF | TGCAGTGCCGGAATTGCCGCTGAGCAGTTCTTC
. | TRBJ2-1 | TRBD2 | TRBV30 | CAWRPGLAGDNEQFF | TGTGCCTGGAGGCCGGGACTAGCGGGTGACAATGAGCAGTTCTTC
. | TRBJ1-5 | . | TRBV11-2 | CASSLRGNQPQHF | TGTGCCAGCAGCTTACGCGGAAATCAGCCCCAGCATTTT
. | TRBJ1-5 | . | TRBV18 | CASSSQGSPHQPQHF | TGTGCCAGCTCTTCGCAGGGGTCTCCGCATCAGCCCCAGCATTTT
. | TRBJ2-3 | TRBD1 | TRBV28 | CASSWTTGTVDTQYF | TGTGCCAGCAGTTGGACGACTGGGACAGTAGATACGCAGTATTTT
. | TRBJ2-7 | . | TRBV4-1 | CASSHPGSYEQYF | TGCGCCAGCAGCCACCCTGGGTCCTACGAGCAGTACTTC
. | TRBJ2-1 | TRBD1 | TRBV5-1 | CASSWGTDRGRNEQFF | TGCGCCAGCAGCTGGGGTACGGACAGGGGTAGGAATGAGCAGTTCTTC
. | TRBJ2-7 | . | TRBV2 | CASRLEDGSSYEQYF | TGTGCCAGCAGGCTCGAGGACGGCAGCTCCTACGAGCAGTACTTC
. | TRBJ1-4 | TRBD1 | TRBV6-1 | CASRSTGTGSEKLFF | TGTGCCAGCAGGTCCACCGGGACAGGGTCTGAAAAACTGTTTTTT
. | TRBJ1-4 | . | TRBV19 | CASSPERENNEKLFF | TGTGCCAGTAGTCCCGAGAGGGAGAATAACGAAAAACTGTTTTTT
. | TRBJ1-1 | . | TRBV7-2 | CASSLALYTEAFF | TGTGCCAGCAGCTTAGCGCTATACACTGAAGCTTTCTTT
. | TRBJ2-7 | TRBD1 | TRBV7-9 | CASSSGTGFYEQYF | TGTGCCAGCAGCTCCGGGACAGGCTTCTACGAGCAGTACTTC
. | TRBJ1-4 | TRBD1 | TRBV28 | CASSAFEFLQGANEKLFF | TGTGCCAGCAGTGCTTTTGAGTTCTTACAGGGGGCTAATGAAAAACTGTTTTTT
. | TRBJ2-3 | . | TRBV29-1 | CSVPSVITDTQYF | TGCAGCGTTCCTAGCGTTATCACAGATACGCAGTATTTT
. | TRBJ2-5 | TRBD2 | TRBV7-3 | CASSLRREGHEGTQYF | TGTGCCAGCAGCTTAAGGAGGGAGGGCCACGAGGGGACCCAGTACTTC
. | TRBJ2-7 | TRBD1 | TRBV5-6 | CASSPGDREIRAYEQYF | TGTGCCAGCAGTCCTGGGGACAGGGAGATTCGGGCCTACGAGCAGTACTTC
once | TRBJ1-4 | . | TRBV19 | CASIGGLYEKLFF | TGTGCCAGCATAGGGGGGTTATATGAAAAACTGTTTTTT
. | TRBJ1-1 | . | TRBV6-1 | CASSPRAGATTEAFF | TGTGCCAGCAGCCCCCGGGCGGGGGCAACTACTGAAGCTTTCTTC
. | TRBJ2-7 | . | TRBV2 | CASRAATNPYEQYF | TGTGCCAGCCGAGCGGCGACTAACCCCTACGAGCAGTACTTC
. | TRBJ2-4 | TRBD1 | TRBV29-1 | CSVEVGQGTLLAKNIQYF | TGCAGCGTTGAAGTGGGACAGGGGACCCTTTTAGCCAAAAACATTCAGTACTTC
. | TRBJ2-1 | . | TRBV15 | CATSRGPGLYNEQFF | TGTGCCACCAGCAGAGGACCAGGACTCTACAATGAGCAGTTCTTC
few | TRBJ1-1 | TRBD1 | TRBV5-1 | CASSFSGGVGNTEAFF | TGCGCCAGCAGCTTCTCAGGGGGCGTGGGAAACACTGAAGCTTTCTTT
. | TRBJ1-1 | . | TRBV5-4 | CASSSDDLGATEAFF | TGTGCCAGCAGCTCCGACGACCTTGGCGCCACTGAAGCTTTCTTT
. | TRBJ1-3 | . | TRBV7-9 | CASSRGQPTISGNTIYF | TGTGCCAGCAGCCGCGGACAGCCGACAATCTCTGGAAACACCATATATTTT
. | TRBJ1-1 | . | TRBV6-1 | CASSVRDAYLNTEAFF | TGTGCCAGCAGTGTCCGGGACGCCTATTTGAACACTGAAGCTTTCTTT
. | TRBJ2-5 | TRBD2 | TRBV7-2 | CASSLVPSGNEETQYF | TGTGCCAGCAGCTTAGTCCCTAGCGGGAATGAAGAGACCCAGTACTTC
. | TRBJ1-6 | . | TRBV7-9 | CASSLAPTSPYNSPLHF | TGTGCCAGCAGCTTAGCTCCAACTAGTCCCTATAATTCACCCCTCCACTTT
once | TRBJ1-5 | . | TRBV6-1 | CASSEFGGVGYSNQPQHF | TGTGCCAGCAGTGAATTCGGGGGGGTGGGCTATAGCAATCAGCCCCAGCATTTT
. | TRBJ1-1 | TRBD1 | TRBV9 | CASSTGVGTEAFF | TGTGCCAGCAGCACAGGGGTTGGGACTGAAGCTTTCTTT
. | TRBJ2-3 | . | TRBV29-1 | CSVENTDTQYF | TGCAGCGTTGAGAACACAGATACGCAGTATTTT
. | TRBJ2-7 | . | TRBV5-1 | CASSLEWGAYEQYF | TGCGCCAGCAGCTTGGAGTGGGGAGCCTACGAGCAGTACTTC
. | TRBJ2-7 | . | TRBV7-8 | CASSLVEYEQYF | TGTGCCAGCAGCTTAGTAGAGTACGAGCAGTACTTC
once | TRBJ2-3 | . | TRBV5-1 | CASSLETRGSTDTQYF | TGCGCCAGCAGCTTGGAGACTAGGGGATCAACAGATACGCAGTATTTT
. | TRBJ2-7 | TRBD1 | TRBV4-2 | CASSRQGESYEQYF | TGTGCCAGCAGCCGACAGGGGGAATCCTACGAGCAGTACTTC